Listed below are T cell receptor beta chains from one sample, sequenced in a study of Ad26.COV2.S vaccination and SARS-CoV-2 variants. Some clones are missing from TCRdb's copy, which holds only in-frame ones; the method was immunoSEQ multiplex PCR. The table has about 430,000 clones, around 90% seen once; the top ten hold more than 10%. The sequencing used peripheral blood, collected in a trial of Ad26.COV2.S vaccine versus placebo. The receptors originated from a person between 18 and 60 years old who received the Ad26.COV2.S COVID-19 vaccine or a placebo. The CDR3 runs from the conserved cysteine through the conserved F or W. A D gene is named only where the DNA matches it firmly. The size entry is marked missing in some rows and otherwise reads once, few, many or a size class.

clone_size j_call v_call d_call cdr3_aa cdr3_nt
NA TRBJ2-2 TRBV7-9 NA CASGGTGLGTGELFF TGTGCCAGCGGGGGGACGGGCCTCGGGACCGGGGAGCTGTTTTTT
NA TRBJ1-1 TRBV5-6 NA CASSFTGVGEAFF TGTGCCAGCAGCTTCACTGGGGTCGGTGAAGCTTTCTTT
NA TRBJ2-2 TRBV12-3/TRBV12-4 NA CASSSQLVRELFF TGTGCCAGCAGTTCCCAGCTTGTTCGGGAGCTGTTTTTT
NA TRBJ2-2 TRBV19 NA CASMEGLGTGELFF TGTGCCAGTATGGAGGGGTTGGGCACCGGGGAGCTGTTTTTT
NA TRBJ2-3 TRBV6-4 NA CASSDRRADTQYF TGTGCCAGCAGTGACCGGAGGGCAGATACGCAGTATTTT
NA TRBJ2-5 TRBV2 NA CASSEVVGNQYF TGTGCCAGCAGTGAAGTTGTAGGAAACCAGTACTTC
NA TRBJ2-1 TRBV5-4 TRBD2 CASSHGLAGGFNEQFF TGTGCCAGCAGCCACGGACTAGCGGGAGGGTTCAATGAGCAGTTCTTC
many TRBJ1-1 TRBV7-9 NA CASSLNLGGTGAEAFF TGTGCCAGCAGCTTAAATTTGGGCGGGACTGGCGCCGAAGCTTTCTTT
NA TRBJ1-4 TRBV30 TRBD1 CAWHQGDRKLFF TGTGCCTGGCATCAGGGGGATCGGAAACTGTTTTTT
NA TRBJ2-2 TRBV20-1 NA CSASTPGELFF TGCAGTGCTTCAACTCCCGGGGAGCTGTTTTTT
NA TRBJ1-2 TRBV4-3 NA CASSVGTGSDYGYTF TGCGCCAGCAGCGTCGGGACGGGGTCGGACTATGGCTACACCTTC
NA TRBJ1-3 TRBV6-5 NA CASSYSRTGNTIYF TGTGCCAGCAGTTACTCGAGGACTGGAAACACCATATATTTT
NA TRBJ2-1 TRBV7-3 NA CASSFSSGSYEQFF TGTGCCAGCAGCTTCAGCAGCGGGTCATATGAGCAGTTCTTC
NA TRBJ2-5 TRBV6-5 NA CATLGLETQYF TGTGCCACGCTGGGGTTGGAGACCCAGTACTTC
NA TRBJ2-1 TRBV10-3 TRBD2 CATVAGDRGEQFF TGTGCCACCGTAGCGGGAGATCGGGGTGAGCAGTTCTTC
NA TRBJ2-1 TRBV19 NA CASSSTGSYNEQFF TGTGCCAGTAGTTCAACCGGGTCCTATAATGAGCAGTTCTTC
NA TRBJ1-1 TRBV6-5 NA CASSTGHNTEAFF TGTGCCAGCAGTACCGGACACAACACTGAAGCTTTCTTT
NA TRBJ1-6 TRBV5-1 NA CASSSRTGPENSPLHF TGCGCCAGCAGCTCTCGGACCGGGCCGGAGAATTCACCCCTCCACTTT
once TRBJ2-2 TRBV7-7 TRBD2 CASSPSLAGVNTGELFF TGTGCCAGCAGCCCGTCCCTAGCGGGAGTCAACACCGGGGAGCTGTTTTTT
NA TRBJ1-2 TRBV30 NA CAWSPTWGGGYTF TGTGCCTGGAGCCCCACCTGGGGTGGGGGCTACACCTTC
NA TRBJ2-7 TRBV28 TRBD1 CASRTGTGTYEQYF TGTGCCAGCAGAACCGGGACAGGGACTTACGAGCAGTACTTC
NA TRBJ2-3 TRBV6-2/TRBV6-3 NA CASSPLKGTSTDTQYF TGTGCCAGCAGTCCCTTGAAGGGTACTAGCACAGATACGCAGTATTTT
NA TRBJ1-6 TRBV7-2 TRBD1 CASSAPGGTGDSPLHF TGTGCCAGCAGCGCCCCCGGAGGGACAGGGGATTCACCCCTCCACTTT
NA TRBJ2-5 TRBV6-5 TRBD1 CASSWTGGWSETQYF TGTGCCAGCAGTTGGACAGGGGGTTGGTCGGAGACCCAGTACTTC
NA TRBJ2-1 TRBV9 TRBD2 CASSEQAGGRQFF TGTGCCAGCAGCGAGCAAGCGGGAGGTAGACAGTTCTTC
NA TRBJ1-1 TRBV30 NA CAEGRGVGEAFF TGTGCCGAGGGTAGGGGAGTGGGGGAAGCTTTCTTT
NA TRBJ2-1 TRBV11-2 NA CASSQQLSQLALF TGTGCCAGCAGCCAACAACTTAGCCAACTGGCGCTCTTC
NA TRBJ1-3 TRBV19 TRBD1 CASSIREGASSGNTIYF TGTGCCAGTAGTATAAGGGAGGGGGCGAGCTCTGGAAACACCATATATTTT
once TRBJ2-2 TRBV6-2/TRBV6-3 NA CASIPLVGPMDTGELFF TGTGCCAGCATCCCTCTCGTGGGACCCATGGACACCGGGGAGCTGTTTTTT
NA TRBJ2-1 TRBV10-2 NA CASSDRDEGYNEQFF TGCGCCAGCAGTGATCGGGACGAAGGATACAATGAGCAGTTCTTC
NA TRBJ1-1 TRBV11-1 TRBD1 CASRPGGRGNTEAFF TGTGCCAGCAGGCCAGGGGGTCGTGGGAACACTGAAGCTTTCTTT
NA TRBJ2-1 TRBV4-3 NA CASSQVEGYNEQFF TGCGCCAGCAGCCAAGTTGAGGGATACAATGAGCAGTTCTTC
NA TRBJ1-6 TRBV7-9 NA CASSFELGSYNSPLHF TGTGCCAGCAGCTTTGAATTGGGCTCCTATAATTCACCCCTCCACTTT
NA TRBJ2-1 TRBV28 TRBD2 CASRGLAGSYNEQFF TGTGCCAGCAGGGGACTAGCGGGATCCTACAATGAGCAGTTCTTC
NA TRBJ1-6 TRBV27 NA CASSLLRDSPLHF TGTGCCAGCAGTTTGCTCAGGGACTCACCCCTCCACTTT
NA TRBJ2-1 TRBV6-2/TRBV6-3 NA CASSVTGWSSYNEQFF TGTGCCAGCAGCGTTACGGGGTGGTCCTCCTACAATGAGCAGTTCTTC
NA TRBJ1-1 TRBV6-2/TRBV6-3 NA CASSYSRGYTEAFF TGTGCCAGCAGTTACTCTAGGGGTTATACTGAAGCTTTCTTT
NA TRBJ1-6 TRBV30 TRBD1 CAWSVGGQGNSPLHF TGTGCCTGGAGTGTAGGAGGACAGGGGAATTCACCCCTCCACTTT
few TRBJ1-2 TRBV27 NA CASSRDNYGYTF TGTGCCAGCAGCCGGGATAACTATGGCTACACCTTC
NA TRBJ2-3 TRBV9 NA CASSVGDGRPTDTQYF TGTGCCAGCAGCGTAGGGGACGGGAGACCCACAGATACGCAGTATTTT
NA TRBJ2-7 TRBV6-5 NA CASSLTGFEQYF TGTGCCAGCAGCCTAACAGGGTTCGAGCAGTACTTC
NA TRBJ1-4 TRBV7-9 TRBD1 CASSLLRQGGGEKLFF TGTGCCAGCAGCTTACTTCGACAGGGGGGCGGTGAAAAACTGTTTTTT
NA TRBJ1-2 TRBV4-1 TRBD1 CASSHFGRTGVRGYTF TGCGCCAGCAGCCACTTCGGGCGGACAGGGGTTAGGGGCTACACCTTC
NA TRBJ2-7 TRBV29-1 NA CSVAGLSYEQYF TGCAGCGTTGCTGGTCTGTCCTACGAGCAGTACTTC
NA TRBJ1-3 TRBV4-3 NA CASSQGWGSGNTIYF TGCGCCAGCAGCCAAGGTTGGGGTTCTGGAAACACCATATATTTT
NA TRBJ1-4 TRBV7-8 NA CASSSNRVTNEKLFF TGTGCCAGCAGCTCGAACAGGGTCACTAATGAAAAACTGTTTTTT
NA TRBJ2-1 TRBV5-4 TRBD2 CASSPPGLETVNEQFF TGTGCCAGCAGTCCACCGGGACTAGAAACGGTCAATGAGCAGTTCTTC
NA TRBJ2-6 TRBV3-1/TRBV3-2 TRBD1 CASSLTGGTGANVLTF TGTGCCAGCAGCCTCACAGGGGGGACTGGGGCCAACGTCCTGACTTTC
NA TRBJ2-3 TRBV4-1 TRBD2 CASSPAGGHSTDTQYF TGCGCCAGCAGCCCAGCGGGGGGCCATAGCACAGATACGCAGTATTTT
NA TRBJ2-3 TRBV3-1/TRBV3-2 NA CASSHRPSGAFTDTQYF TGTGCCAGCAGCCATCGTCCCAGCGGAGCATTCACAGATACGCAGTATTTT
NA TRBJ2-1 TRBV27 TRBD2 CASSRVGTSGNEQFF TGTGCCAGCAGTAGGGTCGGGACTAGCGGCAATGAGCAGTTCTTC
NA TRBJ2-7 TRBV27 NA CASSLKGGGGYEQYF TGTGCCAGCAGTTTGAAGGGCGGAGGGGGCTACGAGCAGTACTTC
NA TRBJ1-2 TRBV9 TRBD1 CASSSTTGGVGGYGYTF TGTGCCAGCAGCTCAACGACAGGGGGGGTAGGCGGCTATGGCTACACCTTC
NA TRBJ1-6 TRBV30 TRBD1 CAWSGTGVSPLHF TGTGCCTGGTCCGGGACAGGGGTTTCACCCCTCCACTTT
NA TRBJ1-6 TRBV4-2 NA CASSQETGPEANSPLHF TGTGCCAGCAGCCAAGAAACAGGGCCCGAGGCTAATTCACCCCTCCACTTT
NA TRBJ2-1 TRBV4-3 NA CASSQDGLARSPYNEQFF TGCGCCAGCAGCCAAGATGGCCTAGCTCGGTCACCTTACAATGAGCAGTTCTTC
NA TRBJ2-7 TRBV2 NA CASSEPGTSYEQYF TGTGCCAGCAGTGAGCCCGGGACAAGTTACGAGCAGTACTTC
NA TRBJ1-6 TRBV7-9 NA CASSLRGSNNSPLHF TGTGCCAGCAGCTTACGGGGATCTAATAATTCACCCCTCCACTTT